Listed below are T cell receptor beta chains from one sample, sequenced in a study of human T cells and chemical hapten exposure. TCRdb re-called the RACE reads through MiXCR, storing one row per CDR3 protein. The sample gives a few hundred thousand distinct CDR3 sequences, approximately 8.6% of which show up once; under 2.5% is in the top ten. The material was whole blood, obtained in connection with sensitization to the hapten diphenylcyclopropenone (DPC). The receptor source for this set is a woman aged 40 to 50 with alopecia areata. Some clones in this sample may be carry-over from other donors' samples. CDR3s include the opening cysteine and the closing phenylalanine or tryptophan. The D gene is left open where the match is weak. The size field is filled for only some rows; it gives once, few, many or a size class.

TRBD1	14	few	TRBJ1-1	TRBV6-6	CASSYIGTALEAFF	TGTGCCAGCAGTTACATAGGGACAGCACTTGAAGCTTTCTTT
.	15	few	TRBJ2-5	TRBV12-3/TRBV12-4	CASSKTHGPSETQYF	TGTGCCAGCAGTAAGACCCACGGGCCCTCAGAGACCCAGTACTTC
.	15	.	TRBJ2-3	TRBV3-1	CASSQDHLAGDTQYF	TGTGCCAGCAGCCAAGATCATCTAGCCGGGGATACGCAGTATTTT
TRBD2	14	few	TRBJ2-7	TRBV2	CASRASGTADEQYF	TGTGCCAGCAGAGCTAGCGGGACAGCCGACGAGCAGTACTTC
.	13	many	TRBJ2-4	TRBV29-1	CSGTGQGGNIQYF	TGCAGCGGGACTGGTCAGGGAGGAAACATTCAGTACTTC
TRBD2	17	many	TRBJ2-5	TRBV4-1	CASSHPSGSRGVETQYF	TGCGCCAGCAGCCACCCTAGCGGGAGTCGGGGAGTGGAGACCCAGTACTTC
.	11	few	TRBJ2-1	TRBV4-2	CASEPYNEQFF	TGTGCCAGCGAGCCATACAATGAGCAGTTCTTC
.	16	.	TRBJ2-4	TRBV6-1	CASSEWPREGENIQYF	TGTGCCAGCAGTGAATGGCCCAGGGAAGGCGAAAACATTCAGTACTTC
.	14	many	TRBJ1-1	TRBV7-3	CASSLQGKGGLAFF	TGTGCCAGCAGCTTGCAGGGAAAGGGCGGTCTGGCTTTCTTT
.	13	many	TRBJ2-7	TRBV18	CASSPTVTYEQYF	TGTGCCAGCTCACCGACGGTAACCTACGAGCAGTACTTC
.	14	.	TRBJ1-4	TRBV7-9	CASSLGQRGEKLFF	TGTGCCAGCAGCTTAGGACAGAGAGGAGAAAAACTGTTTTTT
TRBD1	14	many	TRBJ1-2	TRBV28	CASKGGGAIYGYTF	TGTGCCAGCAAGGGAGGGGGCGCGATCTATGGCTACACCTTC
.	15	.	TRBJ2-1	TRBV5-1	CATMISGQTGNEQFF	TGCGCCACCATGATTAGCGGTCAAACGGGGAATGAGCAGTTCTTC
TRBD2	15	.	TRBJ2-7	TRBV12-3/TRBV12-4	CASRLTGTSVYEQYF	TGTGCCAGCAGACTCACCGGGACTAGCGTCTACGAGCAGTACTTC
.	14	.	TRBJ2-3	TRBV7-9	CASSNTAGPDTQYF	TGTGCCAGCAGCAATACTGCAGGGCCAGATACGCAGTATTTT
.	13	few	TRBJ2-1	TRBV12-3/TRBV12-4	CASSVTPHHEQFF	TGTGCCAGCAGTGTCACCCCGCATCATGAGCAGTTCTTC
.	13	few	TRBJ1-6	TRBV3-1	CASHAGPNSPLHF	TGTGCCAGCCACGCCGGGCCGAATTCACCCCTCCACTTT
TRBD2	14	.	TRBJ2-7	TRBV11-2	CASSFTSGTRGQYF	TGTGCCAGCAGCTTTACTAGCGGGACCAGAGGGCAGTACTTC
.	16	few	TRBJ1-1	TRBV7-9	CASSSKERRANTEAFF	TGTGCCAGCAGCTCCAAGGAGCGTCGTGCGAACACTGAAGCTTTCTTT
TRBD1	15	many	TRBJ1-4	TRBV28	CASSFWGQPNEKLFF	TGTGCCAGCAGTTTTTGGGGACAGCCAAATGAAAAACTGTTTTTT
.	15	few	TRBJ2-2	TRBV12-3/TRBV12-4	CASSTGALNTGELFF	TGTGCCAGCAGCACCGGGGCTTTGAACACCGGGGAGCTGTTTTTT
.	14	many	TRBJ2-7	TRBV28	CASRGVLGAYEQYF	TGTGCCAGCAGAGGGGTTTTGGGAGCCTACGAGCAGTACTTC
TRBD2	15	few	TRBJ2-7	TRBV6-5	CASSYSSGASYEQYF	TGTGCCAGCAGTTACTCGAGCGGGGCTTCCTACGAGCAGTACTTC
TRBD2	19	.	TRBJ2-2	TRBV12-3/TRBV12-4	CASSLLVGTTDANTGELFF	TGTGCCAGCAGCCTTCTCGTCGGGACTACCGACGCGAACACCGGGGAGCTGTTTTTT
.	15	.	TRBJ1-5	TRBV7-2	CASGYDTAGYQPQHF	TGTGCCAGCGGATACGACACGGCGGGATACCAGCCCCAGCATTTT
TRBD2	17	few	TRBJ2-1	TRBV6-2/TRBV6-3	CASSDGVAGNSYNEQFF	TGTGCCAGCAGTGACGGAGTAGCGGGGAACTCCTACAATGAGCAGTTCTTC
.	14	many	TRBJ2-3	TRBV5-1	CASSPTWVTDTQYF	TGCGCCAGCAGCCCCACTTGGGTCACAGATACGCAGTATTTT
.	12	few	TRBJ1-6	TRBV7-3	CASTEYNSPLHF	TGTGCCAGCACCGAGTATAATTCACCCCTCCACTTT
.	15	many	TRBJ2-7	TRBV7-2	CASSLVAGSSYEQYF	TGTGCCAGCAGCTTAGTGGCAGGGAGCTCCTACGAGCAGTACTTC
TRBD1	15	.	TRBJ1-5	TRBV4-3	CASSQETGSNQPQHF	TGCGCCAGCAGCCAAGAGACAGGGAGCAATCAGCCCCAGCATTTT
TRBD2	13	few	TRBJ2-5	TRBV9	CASSERELETQYF	TGTGCCAGCAGCGAGCGGGAGCTGGAGACCCAGTACTTC